This entry lists 14 T cell receptor beta chains sequenced from one sample in a study of beta chain features in type 1 diabetes. These TCRs' antigens remain unknown. Regarding the study as a whole: Across all four CD4+ subsets, people with type 1 diabetes showed modestly shorter TCRB CDR3s.

Sequenced material consisted of expressed TCRB transcripts (all of the isolated RNA was reverse transcribed). Repertoires were generated with immunoSEQ multiplex PCR, while TCRdb's copy carries only in-frame clones and drops some. Counted here are a few hundred thousand clones, 9.6% occurring once; the ten biggest clones make up 0.45% to 0.65%. The sample taken for sequencing was central memory CD4+ T cells from blood. The receptor source for this set is a man in his thirties or forties with type 1 diabetes.

The genes are TRBV7-2 and TRBJ2-3, with D perhaps matching TRBD1 (5 bases). Deletions cut 4 bases from V and 2 bases from J, with 10 bases between. The CDR3 spans 14 residues. CDR1 SGHTA and CDR2 FQGNSA come from the germline V gene. As DNA, the CDR3 is TGTGCCAGCAGCTCCGGACACTTCACAGATACGCAGTATTTT. Protein sequence: CASSSGHFTDTQYF.

This clone showed up many times. At one end the junction does not follow the germline gene, possibly because of a read error. The chain recombines TRBV7-6 with TRBJ2-7, with 9 bases lining up with TRBD2. The germline gives CDR1 SGHVS, CDR2 FNYEAQ. The CDR3 covers 14 residues. CDR3 nucleotides: TGTGCCAGCAGCTTGGGACTAGCCTCCTCCGAGCAGTACTTC. Translated, it gives CASSLGLASSEQYF.

The chain recombines TRBV10-3 with TRBJ2-3, with 9 nucleotides matching TRBD1. The CDR3 spans 16 residues. CDR1 is ENHRY and CDR2 is SYGVKD in the germline V gene. Trimming cost V 10 bases and J 6 bases; bases outside gene matches: 17. The CDR3 loop reads CASSTRQGVGGDTQYF. Here the CDR3 DNA reads TGTGCCAGCAGCACCCGACAGGGGGTTGGAGGGGATACGCAGTATTTT.

This clone was counted ten times or more. Other DNA sequences of this sample code for an identical CDR3. V usage is TRBV7-9 and J usage is TRBJ2-5; the D is unclear. The CDR3 is 12 amino acids. Trimming took 0 bases from V and 4 from J, leaving 3 bases between them. Germline V CDR1 and CDR2: SEHNR, FQNEAQ (reference sequence). This CDR3 is CASSLASETQYF. CDR3 nucleotides: TGTGCCAGCAGCTTAGCGTCAGAGACCCAGTACTTC.

The V and J genes are TRBV7-2 and TRBJ2-1, with D tentatively TRBD1 (6 bases). Germline V gives CDR1 SGHTA, CDR2 FQGNSA. The ends were cut back, 5 bases at V and 12 bases at J, with 29 bases in the middle. CDR3 length: 17 amino acids. Here the CDR3 reads CASSAHTGTSLVSGQFF. CDR3 coding DNA: TGTGCCAGCAGCGCCCACACCGGGACAAGTCTAGTGTCCGGGCAGTTCTTC.

This rearrangement joins TRBV4-2 to TRBJ1-5, with D hard to call. CDR1 is LGHNA, CDR2 YNFKEQ, per germline. This CDR3 contains 13 residues. With 0 bases removed from V and 4 bases from J, the gap between germline ends came to 4 bases. The CDR3 spells CASSQDWNQPQHF. CDR3 DNA sequence: TGTGCCAGCAGCCAAGATTGGAATCAGCCCCAGCATTTT.

The genes are TRBV7-6 and TRBJ2-1, with no clear D. The CDR3 consists of 14 residues. Deletions cut 4 bases from V and 3 bases from J, with 10 bases between. Germline CDR1 SGHVS, CDR2 FNYEAQ. The CDR3 DNA sequence: TGTGCCAGCAGCTCATCCTATGACTACAATGAGCAGTTCTTC. It encodes CASSSSYDYNEQFF.

The sample holds a few counts of this clone. The chain has TRBV5-1 and TRBJ2-2; the D is unclear. V lost 7 bases and J 2 bases, leaving 12 bases between the germline ends. The CDR3 covers 14 residues. CDR1 SGHRS and CDR2 YFSETQ come from the germline V gene. CDR3 region: CASGRGENTGELFF. CDR3 nucleotides: TGCGCCAGCGGACGAGGAGAAAACACCGGGGAGCTGTTTTTT.

The CDR3 DNA reads TGCGCCAGCAGCTTGCCAGGTTCGTTTGAGCAGTTCTTC. This codes for CASSLPGSFEQFF. V and J are TRBV5-1 and TRBJ2-1; D not certain. Trimming removed 1 base from V and 9 bases from J, with 11 bases in between. The CDR3 has 13 amino acids. Germline CDR1 reads SGHRS; CDR2 reads YFSETQ.

The table lists this clone with a few counts. V is TRBV6-5 and J is TRBJ2-7; D gene unclear. The CDR3 totals 10 residues. In germline, CDR1 is MNHEY, CDR2 SVGAGI. Trimming took off 8 bases at V and 2 bases at J, with 4 bases between the two ends. CDR3 sequence: CASGTYEQYF. The CDR3 nucleotides read TGTGCCAGCGGAACCTACGAGCAGTACTTC.

This chain uses TRBV7-8 with TRBJ2-7; the match to TRBD1 covers 7 bases. The CDR3 is 16 amino acids. Germline V gives CDR1 SGHVS, CDR2 FQNEAQ. J gave up 0 bases and V 2 bases, and 7 bases lay outside the gene matches. The CDR3 DNA reads TGTGCCAGCAGCTTACCGCACGGGACAGTCTCCTACGAGCAGTACTTC. Translating it yields CASSLPHGTVSYEQYF.

Concerning this clone itself: This CDR3 is also generated by other DNA sequences in the sample. The chain joins TRBV4-1 to TRBJ2-5; D ambiguous. V lost 1 base and J 5 bases, leaving 11 bases between the germline ends. This CDR3 spans 14 amino acids. The germline V gene encodes CDR1 MGHRA and CDR2 YSYEKL. The CDR3 reads CASSQGLGWETQYF. As DNA, the CDR3 is TGCGCCAGCAGCCAAGGACTGGGGTGGGAGACCCAGTACTTC.

This clone was found a few times. The rearrangement uses TRBV4-1 and TRBJ1-2; 7 bases match TRBD1. Germline CDR1 is MGHRA and CDR2 is YSYEKL. The length of the CDR3 is 15 residues. After removal of 4 bases from V and 3 bases from J, the junction contained 8 bases not matched to a gene. The CDR3 is CASSPRDRVDYGYTF. The CDR3 DNA reads as TGCGCCAGCAGCCCCCGGGACAGAGTAGACTATGGCTACACCTTC.

In DNA, the CDR3 is TGTGCCAGCAACCCGGGAGGGCAATACGAGCAGTACTTC. This translates into CASNPGGQYEQYF. The chain links TRBV2 to TRBJ2-7; the match to TRBD2 covers 8 bases. The CDR3 runs 13 residues. The V segment lost 7 bases and the J segment 4 bases; nucleotides outside the gene matches: 6. Germline CDR1 and CDR2: SNHLY and FYNNEI.